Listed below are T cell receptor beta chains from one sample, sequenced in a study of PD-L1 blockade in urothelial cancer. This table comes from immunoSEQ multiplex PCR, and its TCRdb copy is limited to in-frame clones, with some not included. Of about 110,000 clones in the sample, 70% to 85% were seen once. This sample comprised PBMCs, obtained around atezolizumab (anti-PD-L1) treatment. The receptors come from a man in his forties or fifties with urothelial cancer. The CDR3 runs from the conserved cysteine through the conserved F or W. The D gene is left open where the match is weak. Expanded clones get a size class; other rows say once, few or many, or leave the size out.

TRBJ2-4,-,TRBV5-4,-,TGTGCCAGCAGCTTGAAGACAGGCGGTAAAAACATTCAGTACTTC,CASSLKTGGKNIQYF
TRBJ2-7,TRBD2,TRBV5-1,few,TGCGCCAGCAGCTTGACTAGCGGGGGCATCTACGAGCAGTACTTC,CASSLTSGGIYEQYF
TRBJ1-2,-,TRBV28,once,TGTGCCAGCAACCGACCCAACAGGGAAGGCTATGGCTACACCTTC,CASNRPNREGYGYTF
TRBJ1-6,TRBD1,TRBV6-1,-,TGTGCCAGCAGGCTTGGGACAGGTACATATTCACCCCTCCACTTT,CASRLGTGTYSPLHF
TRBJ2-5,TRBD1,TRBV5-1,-,TGCGCCAGCAGTTACACAACAGGGGCTCGGGAGACCCAGTACTTC,CASSYTTGARETQYF
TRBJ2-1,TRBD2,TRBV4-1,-,TGCGCCAGCAGCCAAGTCGTTAAGACTAGCGGGAATAATGAGCAGTTCTTC,CASSQVVKTSGNNEQFF
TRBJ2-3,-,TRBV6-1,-,TGTGCCACCGCCAACTTACGCTTGGGCACAGATACGCAGTATTTT,CATANLRLGTDTQYF
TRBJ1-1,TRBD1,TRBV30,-,TGTGCCTGGACCACCCTTTGGACAGGGGGTGGAATGAACACTGAAGCTTTCTTT,CAWTTLWTGGGMNTEAFF
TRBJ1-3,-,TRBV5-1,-,TGCGCCAGCAGCTTCTCAGGGGATTATGGAAACACCATATATTTT,CASSFSGDYGNTIYF
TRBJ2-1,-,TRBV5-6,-,TGTGCCAGCAGCTTGGGACTAGGACGCGGCGAGCAGTTCTTC,CASSLGLGRGEQFF
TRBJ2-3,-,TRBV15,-,TGTGCCACCAGAAAGGAAGCAGGCAGCACAGATACGCAGTATTTT,CATRKEAGSTDTQYF
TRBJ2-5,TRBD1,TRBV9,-,TGTGCCAGCAGCCTAGGGACAGCCGTGCCGCAAGAGACCCAGTACTTC,CASSLGTAVPQETQYF
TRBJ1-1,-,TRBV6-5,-,TGTGCCAGCAGTTACGGGTTGCAGGGCGTGGGCACTGAAGCTTTCTTT,CASSYGLQGVGTEAFF
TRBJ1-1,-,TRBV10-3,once,TGTGCCATCAGTGAGAGAGGGAACACTGAAGCTTTCTTT,CAISERGNTEAFF
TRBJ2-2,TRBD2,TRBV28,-,TGTGCCAGCAGTCCTGAGCGGGGGCGAATAACGAACACCGGGGAGCTGTTTTTT,CASSPERGRITNTGELFF
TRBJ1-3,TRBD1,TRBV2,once,TGTGCCAGCGGATTGCTACAGGGGGCTGGAAACACCATATATTTT,CASGLLQGAGNTIYF
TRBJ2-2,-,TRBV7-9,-,TGTGCCAGCAGCCGCGGGACTTCGAACACCGGGGAGCTGTTTTTT,CASSRGTSNTGELFF
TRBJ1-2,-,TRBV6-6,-,TGTGCCAGCAGCGGCAGGGAAAACTATGGCTACACCTTC,CASSGRENYGYTF
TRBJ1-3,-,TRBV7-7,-,TGTGCTAGCAGCTTAACCAGCTCTGGAAACACCATATATTTT,CASSLTSSGNTIYF
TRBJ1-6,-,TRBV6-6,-,TGTGCCAGCCAGGGCCAGTATAATTCACCCCTCCACTTT,CASQGQYNSPLHF
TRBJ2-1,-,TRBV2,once,TGTGCCAGCAGTGGGAGGGACAGAGCCTACAATGAGCAGTTCTTC,CASSGRDRAYNEQFF
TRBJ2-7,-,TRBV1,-,TGCACCAGCAGCCAAGATCGCGTAACTAGCGGCCGATACGAGCAGTACTTC,CTSSQDRVTSGRYEQYF
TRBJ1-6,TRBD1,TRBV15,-,TGTGCCACCAGCCCCCGGGACAGTCGGAATTCACCCCTCCACTTT,CATSPRDSRNSPLHF
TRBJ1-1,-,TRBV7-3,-,TGTGCCAGCAGCTTAAACGGGGGGCTGAATGAAGCTTTCTTT,CASSLNGGLNEAFF
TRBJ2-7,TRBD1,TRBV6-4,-,TGTGCCAGCAACCAGACAGGGCGACGCGAACCTTCTGGGCCCTACGAGCAGTACTTC,CASNQTGRREPSGPYEQYF
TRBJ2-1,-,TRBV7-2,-,TGTGCCAGCAGCATCTCTAGGGGGTACAATGAGCAGTTCTTC,CASSISRGYNEQFF
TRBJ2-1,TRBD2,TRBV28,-,TGTGCCAGCAGGGTAAGCGGGAGATACTCCTACAATGAGCAGTTCTTC,CASRVSGRYSYNEQFF
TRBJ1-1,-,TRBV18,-,TGTGCCAGCTCACCAACGGGTGGGTACGGTTCGGGTGCTTTCTTT,CASSPTGGYGSGAFF
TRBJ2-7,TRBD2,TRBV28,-,TGTGCCAGCAGCCGCGGGGGTAGCTCCTACGAGCAGTACTTC,CASSRGGSSYEQYF
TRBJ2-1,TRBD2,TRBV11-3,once,TGTGCCAGCAGCCTTAGTGGGACTAGCTCCAATGAGCAGTTCTTC,CASSLSGTSSNEQFF
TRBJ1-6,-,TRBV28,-,TGTGCCAGTCTCCAGGGTGCCTATAATTCACCCCTCCACTTT,CASLQGAYNSPLHF
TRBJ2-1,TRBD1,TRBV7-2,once,TGTGCCAGCAGCCCTAAAGGTGGCGGGACAGGAGGTAGGGGTGAGCAGTTCTTC,CASSPKGGGTGGRGEQFF
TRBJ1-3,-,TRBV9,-,TGTGCCAGCAGCGTAGATGGCAGCTCTGGAAACACCATATATTTT,CASSVDGSSGNTIYF
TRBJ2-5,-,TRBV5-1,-,TGCGCCAGCAGCGACCACAGGGACGGAGAGACCCAGTACTTC,CASSDHRDGETQYF
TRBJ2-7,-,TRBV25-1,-,TGTGCCAGCAGTGATGGGCCTTACGAGCAGTACTTC,CASSDGPYEQYF
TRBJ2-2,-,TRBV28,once,TGTGCCAGCAGGCCAAGGCGGAGGGGTCTGAGGGAGCTGTTTTTT,CASRPRRRGLRELFF
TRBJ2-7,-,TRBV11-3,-,TGTGCCAGCAGCTCACGACTACGGTACTACGAGCAGTACTTC,CASSSRLRYYEQYF
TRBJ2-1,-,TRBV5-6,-,TGTGCCAGCAGCCGGGTGGGTCCCTCGGTTTACAATGAGCAGTTCTTC,CASSRVGPSVYNEQFF
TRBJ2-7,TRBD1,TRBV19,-,TGTGCCAGTAGTAAACAGGGGGAAGCTGGGCAGTACTTC,CASSKQGEAGQYF
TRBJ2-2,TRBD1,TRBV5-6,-,TGTGCCAGCAGGCCTTACCCCGGACAGGGGCCCACCGGGGAGCTGTTTTTT,CASRPYPGQGPTGELFF
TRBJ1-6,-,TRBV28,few,TGTGCCAGCGCCCTCCCCTGGGAGACTTCACCCCTCCACTTT,CASALPWETSPLHF
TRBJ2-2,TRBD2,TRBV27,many,TGTGCCAGCAGTTTAAGGGGACTAGCGATAACCGGGGAGCTGTTTTTT,CASSLRGLAITGELFF
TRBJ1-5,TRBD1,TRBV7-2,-,TGTGCCAGCAGCTTAGTGGCAGGGGGTGTACGTCAGCCCCAGCATTTT,CASSLVAGGVRQPQHF
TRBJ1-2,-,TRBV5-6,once,TGTGCCAGCAGCGGACACGGCTCCAATGGCTACACCTTC,CASSGHGSNGYTF
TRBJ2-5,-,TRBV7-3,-,TGTGCCAGCAGCTCTCACGGTGAGACCCAGTACTTC,CASSSHGETQYF
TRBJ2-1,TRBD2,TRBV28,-,TGTGCCAGCAGTAGGAGGGGACTAGTCTACAATGAGCAGTTCTTC,CASSRRGLVYNEQFF
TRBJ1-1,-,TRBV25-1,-,TGTGCCAGCAGTGAAAGCTACACTGAAGCTTTCTTT,CASSESYTEAFF
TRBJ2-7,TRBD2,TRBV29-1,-,TGCAGCGTTGAAGATCCGGGAGGTCGCTACGAGCAGTACTTC,CSVEDPGGRYEQYF
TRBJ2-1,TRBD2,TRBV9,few,TGTGCCAGCAGCCCGAGCGGGAGCCGGGGTGAGCAGTTCTTC,CASSPSGSRGEQFF
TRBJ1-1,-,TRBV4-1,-,TGCGCCAGCAGCCTTCCCCTTGAGCGGGGGGCAACTGAAGCTTTCTTT,CASSLPLERGATEAFF
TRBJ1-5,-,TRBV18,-,TGTGCCAGCTCACCTCTCCCTACCCCAGGGCTCACCGGGCCCCAGCATTTT,CASSPLPTPGLTGPQHF
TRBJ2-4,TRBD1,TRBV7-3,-,TGTGCCAGCAGCTTAAAGGGACAGGGGAACATTCAGTACTTC,CASSLKGQGNIQYF
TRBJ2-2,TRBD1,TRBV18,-,TGTGCCAGCTCACCACCTTACGGACAGGGTCACCCCGGGGAGCTGTTTTTT,CASSPPYGQGHPGELFF
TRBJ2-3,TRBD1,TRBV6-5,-,TGTGCCAGCAGTTCCACAGGGGCGTGGGGTACGCAGTATTTT,CASSSTGAWGTQYF
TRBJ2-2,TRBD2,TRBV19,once,TGTGCCAGTAGTACCGGACTAGCGGGAGTCACCGGGGAGCTGTTTTTT,CASSTGLAGVTGELFF
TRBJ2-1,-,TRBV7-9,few,TGTGCCAGCAGCTCCTCTAGTGTTGAGCAGTTCTTC,CASSSSSVEQFF
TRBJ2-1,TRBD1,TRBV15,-,TGTGCCACCAGCAACGCGGGACAGGGGGACAATGAGCAGTTCTTC,CATSNAGQGDNEQFF